The 20 T cell receptor beta chains reported below all come from one sample, sequenced in a study of control samples from healthy donors and cancer patients. Generated by immunoSEQ multiplex PCR, the TCRdb table keeps only in-frame clones and is missing some. Of 90,000 to 100,000 clones listed, 79% are singletons. Material: blood. Receptors were obtained from a woman aged 30 to 39 in good health.

V usage is TRBV7-2 and J usage is TRBJ2-3, with 11 positions matching TRBD2. The CDR3 consists of 16 residues. CDR1 and CDR2 from the germline V gene are SGHTA and FQGNSA. V shed 6 bases, J shed 5 bases, and the junction held 10 bases outside the gene matches. This CDR3 reads CASSLSGGAGGDTQYF. The CDR3 nucleotides read TGTGCCAGCAGTCTTAGCGGGGGGGCCGGTGGAGATACGCAGTATTTT.

This clone was detected only a few times. The V call is TRBV7-9, the J call TRBJ1-1; D gene ambiguous. The CDR3 is made up of 15 amino acids. Between the trimmed V and J ends, which lost 0 bases and 0 bases, there was a span of 8 bases. Germline assignment: CDR1 SEHNR and CDR2 FQNEAQ (reference sequence). CDR3 sequence reads: CASSLAGRMNTEAFF. CDR3 nucleotide sequence: TGTGCCAGCAGCTTAGCCGGACGGATGAACACTGAAGCTTTCTTT.

This clone was detected only once. The chain has TRBV19 and TRBJ2-4; 8 bases agree with TRBD1. Germline CDR1 is LNHDA and CDR2 is SQIVND (reference sequence). The CDR3 contains 13 residues. With V trimmed by 9 bases and J by 7 bases, 8 bases remained unmatched. CDR3 DNA sequence: TGTGCCAGCCGGACAGGGATGGGTAACATTCAGTACTTC. It codes for CASRTGMGNIQYF.

V gene TRBV6-5 combines with J gene TRBJ2-1; 9 bases are shared with TRBD2. V dropped 6 bases and J dropped 2; count of bases not matched to a gene: 2. Germline V gives CDR1 MNHEY, CDR2 SVGAGI. The CDR3 spans 14 residues. Written as DNA, the CDR3 is TGTGCCAGCAGGAGGACTAGCGCCTACAATGAGCAGTTCTTC. Amino acid sequence: CASRRTSAYNEQFF.

The chain employs TRBV5-1 and TRBJ1-2; TRBD1 aligns across 10 bases. V lost 4 bases to trimming and J lost 3 bases; unmatched junction nucleotides: 3. The CDR3 spans 14 residues. Germline V CDR1 and CDR2: SGHRS, YFSETQ. The CDR3 is CASSETGGDYGYTF. DNA for the CDR3: TGCGCCAGCAGCGAGACAGGGGGCGACTATGGCTACACCTTC.

The J gene is TRBJ2-3, the V gene TRBV7-2; 9 bases fit TRBD2. V dropped 5 bases and J dropped 4; count of bases not matched to a gene: 7. CDR1 is SGHTA, CDR2 FQGNSA, per germline. The CDR3 has 15 amino acids. CDR3: CASSLQSGGPDTQYF. Here the CDR3 DNA reads TGTGCCAGCAGCCTACAAAGCGGGGGGCCAGATACGCAGTATTTT.

This sequence joins TRBV15 and TRBJ2-2; D is undetermined. Germline CDR1 reads LNHNV; CDR2 reads YYDKDF (reference sequence). The CDR3 is 14 residues long. Trimming left V 0 bases short and J 4 bases short, with 6 bases between. The CDR3 region is CATSRDDPTGELFF. CDR3 sequence (DNA): TGTGCCACCAGCAGAGATGACCCCACCGGGGAGCTGTTTTTT. The complete variable domain, with remaining parts taken from reference TRBV15 and TRBJ2-2, reads DAMVIQNPRYQVTQFGKPVTLSCSQTLNHNVMYWYQQKSSQAPKLLFHYYDKDFNNEADTPDNFQSRRPNTSFCFLDIRSPGLGDTAMYLCATSRDDPTGELFFGEGSRLTVL.

V and J are TRBV5-1 and TRBJ2-7; 11 positions match TRBD1. This CDR3 region has 14 residues. In germline, CDR1 is SGHRS, CDR2 YFSETQ. The V segment lost 8 bases and the J segment 5 bases; nucleotides outside the gene matches: 9. CDR3 coding DNA: TGCGCCAGTGGTTCGGGACAGGGGGTCGACGAGCAGTACTTC. It specifies CASGSGQGVDEQYF.

The rearrangement joins TRBV7-2 to TRBJ1-1, with a possible D match to TRBD1 (5 bases). The CDR3 runs to 17 residues. Germline assignment: CDR1 SGHTA and CDR2 FQGNSA. V lost 0 bases and J lost 4, with 18 bases in between. Here the CDR3 DNA reads TGTGCCAGCAGCTTAGCGGGGAGGGGTGGAGGATCCACTGAAGCTTTCTTT. Its protein product is CASSLAGRGGGSTEAFF.

This clone turned up a few times. V gene TRBV4-1 combines with J gene TRBJ2-3; 8 bases map to TRBD2. The germline V gene has CDR1 MGHRA and CDR2 YSYEKL. This CDR3 region has 16 residues. V was clipped by 4 bases and J by 4 bases; unmatched bases: 10. The CDR3 nucleotides read TGCGCCAGCAGCCCACAAAGCCTAGCGGGTCCAGATACGCAGTATTTT. Encoded protein: CASSPQSLAGPDTQYF.

A word on this clone: The identical CDR3 is also encoded by other nucleotide sequences in the sample. The chain links TRBV11-3 to TRBJ2-1; D ambiguous. The CDR3 is 14 amino acids. With 5 bases removed from V and 1 base from J, the gap between germline ends came to 9 bases. Germline CDR1 SGHNT, CDR2 YENEEA. The CDR3 spells CASSLSESYNEQFF. The CDR3 DNA reads as TGTGCCAGCAGCCTCTCCGAATCCTACAATGAGCAGTTCTTC.

The chain combines TRBV5-4 with TRBJ1-1; tentative D call: TRBD1 (5 bases). Germline CDR1 and CDR2: SGHNT and YYREEE (reference sequence). The CDR3 consists of 12 residues. The V gene lost 7 bases and the J gene lost 6 bases, with 13 bases spanning the gap. The CDR3 region is CASGPRGAEAFF. In nucleotides, the CDR3 is TGTGCCAGCGGACCCCGGGGGGCTGAAGCTTTCTTT.

V and J are TRBV10-2 and TRBJ2-2, with D unresolved. The germline V and J ends were trimmed by 8 bases and 2 bases, with 9 bases remaining between them. Germline V gene lookup returns CDR1 WSHSY and CDR2 SAAADI. The CDR3 extends over 13 amino acids. CDR3 coding DNA: TGCGCCAGCCGGCAGGCAAACACCGGGGAGCTGTTTTTT. This gives the protein CASRQANTGELFF.

The chain carries TRBV25-1 and TRBJ2-1, with 13 bases aligning to TRBD2. The germline V gene has CDR1 MGHDK and CDR2 SYGVNS. This CDR3 spans 16 amino acids. J was trimmed by 10 bases and V by 2 bases; bases with no gene match: 8. The CDR3 sequence: CASSETRLAGGREQFF. The CDR3 DNA sequence: TGTGCCAGCAGTGAAACCAGACTAGCGGGGGGACGCGAGCAGTTCTTC.

A note on this clone: This same CDR3 is encoded by further DNA sequences in the sample. The V call is TRBV5-4, the J call TRBJ2-6; the match to TRBD2 covers 8 bases. V trimming: 4 bases; J trimming: 2 bases; junction bases outside the gene matches: 2. The V gene's germline CDR1 is SGHNT and CDR2 YYREEE (reference sequence). CDR3 length: 15 residues. The CDR3 nucleotides are TGTGCCAGCAGCCCGGGGGGGGCTGGGGCCAACGTCCTGACTTTC. Residues: CASSPGGAGANVLTF.

The rearrangement links TRBV6-4 to TRBJ1-1; D may be TRBD1 (5 bases). Germline V gene lookup returns CDR1 MRHNA and CDR2 SNTAGT. The CDR3 is made up of 15 amino acids. V lost 5 bases, J lost 3 bases, and 16 bases lay in between. CDR3 protein: CASSRKRQGDTEAFF. The CDR3 coding sequence is TGTGCCAGCAGTAGGAAGAGGCAGGGAGACACTGAAGCTTTCTTT.

V gene TRBV15 combines with J gene TRBJ1-4; D is undetermined. Germline values: CDR1 LNHNV, CDR2 YYDKDF (reference sequence). This CDR3 has 12 residues. With 2 bases removed from V and 7 bases from J, the gap between germline ends came to 5 bases. This CDR3 reads CATSRKGEKLFF. The DNA of the CDR3 is TGTGCCACCAGCAGAAAGGGTGAAAAACTGTTTTTT. Using reference TRBV15 and TRBJ1-4 for the parts outside the CDR3, the full variable domain is DAMVIQNPRYQVTQFGKPVTLSCSQTLNHNVMYWYQQKSSQAPKLLFHYYDKDFNNEADTPDNFQSRRPNTSFCFLDIRSPGLGDTAMYLCATSRKGEKLFFGSGTQLSVL.

The chain carries TRBV30 and TRBJ2-3; D remains ambiguous. Germline V gene lookup returns CDR1 GTSNPN and CDR2 SVGIG (reference sequence). Trimming removed 3 bases at V and 3 bases at J, with 10 bases between. CDR3 length: 13 amino acids. The CDR3 region has the DNA TGTGCCTGGAGCGTAACCCGTACAGATACGCAGTATTTT. Residues: CAWSVTRTDTQYF.

CDR3 amino acids: CASSWGVETEAFF. CDR3 sequence (DNA): TGTGCCAGCAGTTGGGGGGTGGAGACTGAAGCTTTCTTT. The chain uses TRBV12-3 or TRBV12-4 and TRBJ1-1, with D possibly being TRBD1 (5 bases). The CDR3 is 13 residues long. V was pared by 4 bases and J by 5 bases, with 11 bases between.

The chain has TRBV11-2 and TRBJ1-1, with D uncertain. Trimming took 2 bases from V and 4 from J, leaving 14 bases between them. CDR1 and CDR2 (germline): SGHAT, FQNNGV. This CDR3 is 15 amino acids long. CDR3 sequence: CASSLTEAVSTEAFF. As DNA, the CDR3 is TGTGCCAGCAGCTTAACTGAAGCCGTGAGCACTGAAGCTTTCTTT.